The 17 T cell receptor beta chains below come from one sample, sequenced in a study of CD8+ T cells in alopecia areata. Following extraction, RNA underwent reverse transcription to cDNA, which served as the sequencing template. Data came from immunoSEQ multiplex PCR; TCRdb stores just in-frame clones and leaves some out. The sample shows about 150,000 clones, about 50% of them seen only once. The sample in question was CD8+ T cells sorted from blood, obtained at week 0. The source is a human donor with alopecia areata.

The rearrangement joins TRBV7-6 to TRBJ2-2, with D hard to call. CDR1 SGHVS and CDR2 FNYEAQ come from the germline V gene. This CDR3 comprises 14 residues. The ends were cut back, 5 bases at V and 8 bases at J, with 15 bases in the middle. CDR3 protein: CASSKIPLGGELFF. In DNA form, the CDR3 reads TGTGCCAGCAGCAAAATCCCTCTGGGGGGGGAGCTGTTTTTT.

The gene calls are TRBV7-9 and TRBJ2-2; D unclear. V was cut by 9 bases and J by 10 bases, with 9 bases left in between. The CDR3 length is 10 residues. CDR1 is SEHNR, CDR2 FQNEAQ, per germline (reference sequence). The CDR3 nucleotides are TGTGCCAGTTCTTCCGTGGAGCTGTTTTTT. Translation gives CASSSVELFF. The whole variable domain, remainder taken from reference TRBV7-9 and TRBJ2-2, is DTGVSQNPRHKITKRGQNVTFRCDPISEHNRLYWYRQTLGQGPEFLTYFQNEAQLEKSRLLSDRFSAERPKGSFSTLEIQRTEQGDSAMYLCASSSVELFFGEGSRLTVL.

This sequence joins TRBV29-1 and TRBJ1-2; a possible D gene is TRBD1 (6 bases). CDR3 length: 11 residues. Germline V gives CDR1 SQVTM, CDR2 ANQGSEA. Deletions cut 5 bases from V and 4 bases from J, with 8 bases between. CDR3 protein: CSVMDSYGYTF. In DNA, the CDR3 is TGCAGCGTTATGGACAGCTATGGCTACACCTTC.

This clone was recorded a few times. The V call is TRBV30, the J call TRBJ1-2, with a tentative D call TRBD1 (6 bases). Trimming stripped 3 bases from V and 8 bases from J, with 13 bases between. CDR1 GTSNPN and CDR2 SVGIG come from the germline V gene (reference sequence). CDR3 length: 12 residues. The CDR3, as DNA: TGTGCCTGGAGCGAGACAGGCTCGGGCTACACCTTC. Translating it yields CAWSETGSGYTF.

This clone appeared a few times. J is TRBJ2-7 and V is TRBV7-9, with a tentative D call TRBD2 (7 bases). The germline V gene encodes CDR1 SEHNR and CDR2 FQNEAQ (reference sequence). Trimming cost V 10 bases and J 4 bases, with 20 bases left between them. This CDR3 has 14 residues. The CDR3 protein is CATQHGGAGYEQYF. For the CDR3, the DNA is TGTGCCACCCAACATGGGGGGGCAGGGTACGAGCAGTACTTC.

The rearrangement joins TRBV6-1 to TRBJ2-7, with TRBD2 as a possible D gene (7 bases). CDR1 is MNHNS, CDR2 SASEGT, per germline. V was shortened by 1 base and J by 3 bases, with 16 bases between the two germline ends. This CDR3 has 16 amino acids. The CDR3 nucleotides read TGTGCCAGCAGTGAAGAGGGGAGGGAACAGGGCTACGAGCAGTACTTC. This translates into CASSEEGREQGYEQYF.

The chain uses TRBV4-3 and TRBJ2-1; a weak D match, TRBD1 (5 bases). Germline V gene lookup returns CDR1 LGHNA and CDR2 YSLEER. This CDR3 has 14 residues. The V and J ends lost 10 bases and 6 bases respectively, with 19 bases between them. The CDR3 here is CATSLTQGFNEQFF. In DNA, the CDR3 is TGCGCCACTTCTTTGACGCAGGGTTTCAATGAGCAGTTCTTC.

This clone was found a few times. The rearrangement links TRBV4-3 to TRBJ2-7; possibly TRBD1 for D (5 bases). CDR1 and CDR2 (germline): LGHNA, YSLEER. Trimming shortened V by 0 bases and J by 2 bases, and 11 bases separated the two germline ends. The CDR3 sequence is 15 residues long. DNA for the CDR3: TGCGCCAGCAGCCAAGATTATGACAGTACCTACGAGCAGTACTTC. Protein sequence: CASSQDYDSTYEQYF.

This chain links TRBV5-6 with TRBJ2-3; D is unclear. The length of the CDR3 is 15 residues. The ends were cut back, 0 bases at V and 2 bases at J, with 10 bases in the middle. Germline V lookup: CDR1 SGHDT, CDR2 YYEEEE. As DNA, the CDR3 is TGTGCCAGCAGCTTGGCCGGGCAGGTCACAGATACGCAGTATTTT. Its protein product is CASSLAGQVTDTQYF.

V and J are TRBV30 and TRBJ2-7; tentative D call: TRBD2 (5 bases). The CDR3 totals 14 residues. CDR1 and CDR2 (germline): GTSNPN, SVGIG (reference sequence). V was pared by 4 bases and J by 3 bases, with 16 bases between. The CDR3 here is CAWNGQFGGYEQYF. The CDR3 nucleotides are TGTGCCTGGAATGGGCAGTTTGGAGGCTACGAGCAGTACTTC.

The chain is built from TRBV6-5 and TRBJ1-1, with D unresolved. The CDR3 totals 16 residues. CDR1 and CDR2 (germline): MNHEY, SVGAGI. V was trimmed by 2 bases and J by 0 bases, leaving 13 bases between them. The CDR3 protein is CASSYNVETMNTEAFF. CDR3 bases: TGTGCCAGCAGTTACAACGTGGAGACCATGAACACTGAAGCTTTCTTT.

The count of this clone is one. V usage is TRBV30 and J usage is TRBJ2-3; D is undetermined. This CDR3 is 14 amino acids long. CDR1 is GTSNPN, CDR2 SVGIG, per germline (reference sequence). The ends were cut back, 0 bases at V and 0 bases at J, with 7 bases in the middle. CDR3 protein: CAWSVRVSTDTQYF. In DNA, the CDR3 is TGTGCCTGGAGTGTAAGGGTTAGCACAGATACGCAGTATTTT.

V is TRBV4-2 and J is TRBJ1-2, with D perhaps TRBD1 (5 bases). CDR3 length: 15 residues. V dropped 4 bases and J dropped 6 bases, with 18 bases sitting between them. Germline loops: CDR1 LGHNA, CDR2 YNFKEQ. CDR3 DNA sequence: TGTGCCAGCAGCCCAACCCCAGAGGGGACGAATGGCTACACCTTC. This encodes CASSPTPEGTNGYTF.

With regard to this clone: Other nucleotide sequences from this sample produce the same CDR3. This rearrangement joins TRBV15 to TRBJ1-2, with D maybe TRBD1 (5 bases). V lost 0 bases to trimming and J lost 2 bases, with 7 bases between them. CDR3 length: 14 amino acids. Germline lookup yields CDR1 LNHNV and CDR2 YYDKDF (reference sequence). CDR3 sequence reads: CATSRERGNYGYTF. DNA of the CDR3: TGTGCCACCAGCAGAGAGAGGGGAAACTATGGCTACACCTTC. Using reference TRBV15 and TRBJ1-2 for the parts outside the CDR3, the full variable domain is DAMVIQNPRYQVTQFGKPVTLSCSQTLNHNVMYWYQQKSSQAPKLLFHYYDKDFNNEADTPDNFQSRRPNTSFCFLDIRSPGLGDTAMYLCATSRERGNYGYTFGSGTRLTVV.

CDR3 nucleotide sequence: TGTGCCAGCAGCTTAGAGGGCAGGGGAGAGGAGACCCAGTACTTC. This sequence encodes CASSLEGRGEETQYF. The chain carries TRBV11-2 and TRBJ2-5; tentatively, D is TRBD1 (6 bases). Trimming took off 0 bases at V and 5 bases at J, with 13 bases between the two ends. The CDR3 consists of 15 residues. The germline gives CDR1 SGHAT, CDR2 FQNNGV.

The CDR3 DNA reads as TGTGCCTTAGGACCGACCACTGCGAATCAGCCCCAGCATTTT. Protein product: CALGPTTANQPQHF. The genes are TRBV30 and TRBJ1-5; D uncertain. V lost 7 bases, J lost 4 bases, and 17 bases lay in between. The CDR3 has 14 amino acids. Germline CDR1 is GTSNPN and CDR2 is SVGIG (reference sequence).

J is TRBJ2-1 and V is TRBV13; a weak D match, TRBD2 (6 bases). The V gene's germline CDR1 is PRHDT and CDR2 FYEKMQ (reference sequence). The CDR3 runs 13 residues. The ends were cut back, 7 bases at V and 6 bases at J, with 13 bases in the middle. The CDR3 protein is CASKFAGLNEQFF. The CDR3 DNA sequence: TGTGCCAGCAAGTTCGCGGGACTCAATGAGCAGTTCTTC.